The present entry profiles one TCR beta chain with its context. The antigen is undetermined. Using genomic DNA as the template, TCR beta VDJ and CDR3 profiling was carried out. TCRdb redid the calling of the reads with MiXCR, one entry per CDR3 protein. The profile shows roughly 130,000 distinct CDR3 sequences, around 46% of them singletons. The data are from a study of CD8+CD57+ T cells in acquired aplastic anemia. Turning to the study itself: The study obtained an average of approximately 3 ug of DNA from sorted CD4+ and CD8+ cells. Points from the study as a whole: Found in both controls and patients were 25 to 35 CD8+ CDR3 sequences. Patients and healthy controls showed no significant CD8+ Simpson's diversity difference.

The sequencing sample was made of sorted CD4+, CD8+, or CD8+CD57+ T cells (not recorded which) from PBMCs. The origin of this receptor is a human donor in good health, serving as a control.

The CDR3 protein is CASSSTKTSGGLETQYF. The DNA of the CDR3 is TGCGCCAGCAGCTCCACAAAAACTAGCGGGGGTCTAGAGACCCAGTACTTC. This chain connects TRBV5-1 to TRBJ2-5; 11 nucleotides match TRBD2. The CDR3 extends over 17 amino acids. V was pared by 3 bases and J by 4 bases, with 11 bases of the junction left unmatched. Germline values: CDR1 SGHRS, CDR2 YFSETQ.